The clone carrying this TCR beta chain was seen ten or more times. Amplification of TCR beta CDR3 regions was performed using RNA transcripts as template. First-round RT-PCR with HTBI primers amplified the TCR CDR3 region. TCRdb analysed the multiplex PCR reads with MiXCR anew, one entry per CDR3 protein. The table includes about 250,000 distinct CDR3 sequences, approximately 21% detected once. The sample comes from a study of T cells in Graves' hyperthyroidism and ophthalmopathy. The CDR3 consists of 12 residues. Germline V gene sequence: CDR1 SNHLY, CDR2 FYNNEI. Deletions cut 6 bases from V and 6 bases from J, with 10 bases between.

This receptor was obtained from a man in his thirties or forties with Graves' ophthalmopathy. The material sequenced was blood. The chain recombines TRBV2 with TRBJ2-3; a weak D match, TRBD1 (6 bases). Here the CDR3 reads CASRQGQDTQYF. In DNA, the CDR3 is TGTGCCAGCAGACAAGGACAGGATACGCAGTATTTT.